The sequence of this T cell receptor (beta chain) was determined in a study of blood T cell repertoires in COVID-19. CDR3 size: 13 residues. The V end was cut by 1 base, the J end by 4 bases, with 7 bases between. Germline V gene lookup returns CDR1 SGHTA and CDR2 FQGNSA. Using immunoSEQ multiplex PCR, the repertoire was profiled, and TCRdb retains in-frame clones only, with some absent. The table records 140,000 or so clones, 87% of them present only once. The clonotype originates from a middle-aged man who had recovered from COVID-19. Source material: peripheral blood. The rearrangement joins TRBV7-2 to TRBJ1-1, with D unclear. Written as DNA, the CDR3 is TGTGCCAGCAGCTTAGAAGTGCGCACTGAAGCTTTCTTT. Its protein is CASSLEVRTEAFF.